This T cell receptor beta chain was found in a study of cytomegalovirus exposure and HLA in healthy donors. Trimming removed 1 base from V and 0 bases from J, with 13 bases in between. Germline CDR1 and CDR2: SGHAT and FQNNGV. The CDR3 totals 16 residues. This clone was seen only a few times. Clones were sequenced by immunoSEQ multiplex PCR, and TCRdb holds only the in-frame ones, with some missing. The sample carries 200,000 to 250,000 clones, under 95% recorded once. This TCR was recovered from a woman in her late teens or twenties in good health and CMV-seronegative. Material: PBMCs. The chain links TRBV11-2 to TRBJ2-7, with D unresolved. CDR3 sequence (DNA): TGTGCCAGCAGCTTAGGTGCAGGCCTTCTCTCCTACGAGCAGTACTTC. Its translation: CASSLGAGLLSYEQYF. Full variable domain (outside the CDR3, taken from reference TRBV11-2 and TRBJ2-7): EAGVAQSPRYKIIEKRQSVAFWCNPISGHATLYWYQQILGQGPKLLIQFQNNGVVDDSQLPKDRFSAERLKGVDSTLKIQPAKLEDSAVYLCASSLGAGLLSYEQYFGPGTRLTVT.